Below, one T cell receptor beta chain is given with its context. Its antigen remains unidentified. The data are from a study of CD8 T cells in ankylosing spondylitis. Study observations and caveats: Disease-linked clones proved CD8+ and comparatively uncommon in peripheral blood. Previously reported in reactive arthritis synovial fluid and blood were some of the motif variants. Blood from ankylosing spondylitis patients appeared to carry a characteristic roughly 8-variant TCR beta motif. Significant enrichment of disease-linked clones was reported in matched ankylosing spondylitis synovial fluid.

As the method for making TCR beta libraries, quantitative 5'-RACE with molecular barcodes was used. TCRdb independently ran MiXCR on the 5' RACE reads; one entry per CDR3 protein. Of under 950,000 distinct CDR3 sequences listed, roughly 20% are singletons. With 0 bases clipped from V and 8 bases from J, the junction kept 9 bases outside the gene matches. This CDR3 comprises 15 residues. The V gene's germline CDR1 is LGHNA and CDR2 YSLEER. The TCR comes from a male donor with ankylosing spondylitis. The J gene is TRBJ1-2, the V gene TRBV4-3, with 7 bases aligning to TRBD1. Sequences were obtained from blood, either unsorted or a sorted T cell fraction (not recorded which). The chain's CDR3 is CASSQDTGEAWGYTF. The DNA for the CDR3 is TGCGCCAGCAGCCAAGATACAGGGGAAGCGTGGGGCTACACCTTC.